One sample yielded the 24 T cell receptor beta chains listed below, sequenced in a study of cytomegalovirus exposure and HLA in healthy donors (dated by TCRdb to 2017 to 2019). The library was prepared using the immunoSEQ multiplex PCR assay. The multiplex PCR relied on a mix of 60 forward primers for TCR Vbeta segments and 13 reverse primers for TCR Jbeta segments. The immuneACCESS repertoire file appears here via TCRdb, limited to in-frame rearrangements. These files lack a portion of the clones; in checked studies, under half of the deficit traces to unresolved V genes, and the cause of the others is not known. The sample data list over 75,000 clones, and just over 65% of these were observed just once. Of the sample, 2.1% is held by the ten largest clones. Sample: PBMCs. These TCRs come from a man aged 25 to 40 in good health and CMV-seronegative.

The chain links TRBV30 to TRBJ2-3; 11 positions agree with TRBD2. This CDR3 spans 19 amino acids. The V gene end was trimmed by 5 bases and the J gene end by 0 bases; junction bases not matched to a gene: 16. The V gene's germline CDR1 is GTSNPN and CDR2 SVGIG (reference sequence). The CDR3 DNA reads as TGTGCCTGGCTTGGGGTTGGACTAGCGGGCAAATTTAGCACAGATACGCAGTATTTT. Amino acids: CAWLGVGLAGKFSTDTQYF.

This clone was observed a few times. The chain has TRBV13 and TRBJ1-4; 9 bases align to TRBD1. V gave up 8 bases and J gave up 7 bases; unmatched junction bases: 5. Germline V gene data show CDR1 as PRHDT and CDR2 as FYEKMQ (reference sequence). CDR3 size: 13 residues. The CDR3 protein is CASQTGGREKLFF. The CDR3 region has the DNA TGTGCCAGCCAGACAGGGGGGCGTGAAAAACTGTTTTTT.

The CDR3 sequence: CAWTEGSSYNEQFF. CDR3 DNA: TGTGCCTGGACGGAGGGGAGCTCCTACAATGAGCAGTTCTTC. This chain links TRBV30 with TRBJ2-1; TRBD2 is a possible D gene (6 bases). This CDR3 has 14 amino acids. The germline CDR1 and CDR2 sequences are GTSNPN and SVGIG (reference sequence). V dropped 4 bases and J dropped 0 bases, with 10 bases sitting between them. The variable domain in full, completed from reference TRBV30 and TRBJ2-1, reads SQTIHQWPATLVQPVGSPLSLECTVEGTSNPNLYWYRQAAGRGLQLLFYSVGIGQISSEVPQNLSASRPQDRQFILSSKKLLLSDSGFYLCAWTEGSSYNEQFFGPGTRLTVL.

The J gene is TRBJ2-1, the V gene TRBV6-6; D might be TRBD2 (6 bases). Germline lookup yields CDR1 MNHNY and CDR2 SVGAGI (reference sequence). This CDR3 is 13 amino acids long. Trimming took off 6 bases at V and 10 bases at J, with 16 bases between the two ends. Written as DNA, the CDR3 is TGTGCCAGCAGCTACGGGACTCTAAACGAGCAGTTCTTC. It codes for CASSYGTLNEQFF.

The rearrangement uses TRBV6-5 and TRBJ1-2, with 8 bases fitting TRBD1. Germline V gene data show CDR1 as MNHEY and CDR2 as SVGAGI. There are 11 residues in the CDR3. V gave up 5 bases and J gave up 14 bases; unmatched junction bases: 7. The CDR3 reads CASSQDRGETF. The CDR3 nucleotides read TGTGCCAGCAGTCAAGACAGGGGTGAGACCTTC.

The gene calls are TRBV4-3 and TRBJ1-2; D is ambiguous. The CDR3 runs 15 residues. V lost 4 bases to trimming and J lost 4 bases, with 16 bases between them. Germline CDR1 is LGHNA and CDR2 is YSLEER. Here the CDR3 DNA reads TGCGCCAGCAGCCTCTTACGGGAGCAGTCCTATGGCTACACCTTC. This codes for CASSLLREQSYGYTF.

V usage is TRBV30 and J usage is TRBJ2-5, with TRBD1 matching over 9 bases. The better agreement between TRBJ2-7 and the DNA end casts doubt on the J call. Germline lookup yields CDR1 GTSNPN and CDR2 SVGIG (reference sequence). CDR3 length equals 15 residues. This chain's CDR3 is CAWSPPGTGSSEQYF. Here the CDR3 DNA reads TGTGCCTGGAGTCCTCCCGGGACAGGGTCGTCCGAGCAGTACTTC.

The J gene is TRBJ2-1, the V gene TRBV7-2; 9 nucleotides align to TRBD2. This CDR3 region has 16 residues. V was clipped by 2 bases and J by 10 bases; unmatched bases: 12. Germline CDR1 is SGHTA and CDR2 is FQGNSA. The CDR3, as DNA: TGTGCCAGCAGCTTAACGCGCGTTAGCGGGAGTGGGGAGCAGTTCTTC. Translated, it gives CASSLTRVSGSGEQFF.

This clone was observed a handful of times. The chain combines TRBV5-4 with TRBJ2-1; 11 positions agree with TRBD2. This CDR3 has 18 residues. The V gene end was trimmed by 3 bases and the J gene end by 5 bases; junction bases not matched to a gene: 13. Germline V gives CDR1 SGHNT, CDR2 YYREEE (reference sequence). The DNA for the CDR3 is TGTGCCAGCAGCTCCCCGACTAGCGGGGTACGGATTAACAATGAGCAGTTCTTC. It codes for CASSSPTSGVRINNEQFF. The whole variable domain, remainder taken from reference TRBV5-4 and TRBJ2-1, is ETGVTQSPTHLIKTRGQQVTLRCSSQSGHNTVSWYQQALGQGPQFIFQYYREEENGRGNFPPRFSGLQFPNYSSELNVNALELDDSALYLCASSSPTSGVRINNEQFFGPGTRLTVL.

This clone came up a few times. This chain joins TRBV5-5 and TRBJ1-1; TRBD1 matches at 7 bases. The germline V gene encodes CDR1 SGHKS and CDR2 YYEKEE (reference sequence). The CDR3 has 14 residues. Unmatched junction bases numbered 4, after V lost 1 base and J lost 4 bases. The CDR3: CASSLKRDSTEAFF. The CDR3 nucleotides are TGTGCCAGCAGCTTGAAGAGGGACAGCACTGAAGCTTTCTTT.

This clone was detected a few times. This chain links TRBV7-2 with TRBJ1-6, with TRBD1 identical over 8 bases. This CDR3 is 14 amino acids long. The germline gives CDR1 SGHTA, CDR2 FQGNSA. The trim removed 5 bases at V and 8 bases at J, leaving 5 bases unmatched. DNA for the CDR3: TGTGCCAGCAGCCGCAGGGGGCGGGATTCACCCCTCCACTTT. Protein: CASSRRGRDSPLHF.

The chain is built from TRBV9 and TRBJ1-3; maybe TRBD1 (6 bases). The CDR3 runs 16 residues. CDR1 and CDR2 (germline): SGDLS, YYNGEE. Trimming shortened V by 4 bases and J by 0 bases, and 14 bases separated the two germline ends. Here the CDR3 reads CASSLTGTSSGNTIYF. The CDR3 nucleotides are TGTGCCAGCAGCTTGACAGGCACGAGCTCTGGAAACACCATATATTTT.

The chain is built from TRBV7-9 and TRBJ2-1; 9 nucleotides align to TRBD2. This CDR3 region has 16 residues. Germline-derived CDR1 and CDR2 are SEHNR and FQNEAQ (reference sequence). V shed 5 bases, J shed 5 bases, and the junction held 10 bases outside the gene matches. The CDR3 protein is CASSLFLAGGDNEQFF. CDR3 coding DNA: TGTGCCAGCAGCCTTTTTTTGGCGGGGGGGGACAATGAGCAGTTCTTC.

This clone turned up a few times. CDR3 in amino acids: CASSFSSVRVNTGELFF. CDR3 bases: TGCGCCAGCAGCTTCTCATCTGTGAGAGTGAACACCGGGGAGCTGTTTTTT. The chain links TRBV5-1 to TRBJ2-2; D not certain. This CDR3 contains 17 residues. Trimming took off 2 bases at V and 1 base at J, with 15 bases between the two ends. The germline V gene encodes CDR1 SGHRS and CDR2 YFSETQ.

This clone was seen just once. The identical CDR3 is also encoded by other nucleotide sequences in the sample. The rearrangement joins TRBV5-6 to TRBJ2-5, with 11 bases that match TRBD1. Trimming took 4 bases from V and 1 from J; bases not matched to a gene: 3. Germline V gene data show CDR1 as SGHDT and CDR2 as YYEEEE. The CDR3 has 15 residues. CDR3 nucleotide sequence: TGTGCCAGCAGCCTGGGACAGGGGGTCCAAGAGACCCAGTACTTC. Translated, it gives CASSLGQGVQETQYF.

The chain couples TRBV11-2 to TRBJ2-5; TRBD1 agrees at 7 bases. After removal of 2 bases from V and 2 bases from J, the junction contained 11 bases not matched to a gene. The CDR3 has 17 residues. CDR1 is SGHAT, CDR2 FQNNGV, per germline. The CDR3 DNA reads TGTGCCAGCAGCTTAACTACCCGGACAGGCGGACAAGAGACCCAGTACTTC. Protein sequence: CASSLTTRTGGQETQYF.

The V gene is TRBV7-2, the J gene TRBJ2-3; 12 bases line up with TRBD1. J was trimmed by 4 bases and V by 5 bases; bases with no gene match: 7. There are 16 residues in the CDR3. CDR1 and CDR2 (germline): SGHTA, FQGNSA. CDR3 sequence (DNA): TGTGCCAGCAGCCCCGAGGGACAGGGGGCAGCAGATACGCAGTATTTT. Encoded protein: CASSPEGQGAADTQYF.

The chain recombines TRBV7-6 with TRBJ1-2, with 9 bases lining up with TRBD1. Germline V gene lookup returns CDR1 SGHVS and CDR2 FNYEAQ. V lost 4 bases to trimming and J lost 4 bases; unmatched junction nucleotides: 10. This CDR3 is built from 16 residues. The CDR3 nucleotides are TGTGCCAGCAGCTCCCCCCCGGGACAGGGCGTCTATGGCTACACCTTC. It specifies CASSSPPGQGVYGYTF.

The chain joins TRBV11-2 to TRBJ2-7; D is undetermined. V gave up 0 bases and J gave up 3 bases, with 9 bases separating them. Germline CDR1 is SGHAT and CDR2 is FQNNGV. CDR3 length: 14 amino acids. The CDR3: CASSLDGTNYEQYF. In nucleotides, the CDR3 is TGTGCCAGCAGCTTAGATGGAACTAACTACGAGCAGTACTTC.

In DNA form, the CDR3 reads TGTGCCAGCAGTTACGAGGGCAGCTCCTACGAGCAGTACTTC. Amino acid sequence: CASSYEGSSYEQYF. This chain uses TRBV6-5 with TRBJ2-7; D possibly corresponds to TRBD2 (5 bases). V was cut by 2 bases and J by 0 bases, with 8 bases left in between. Germline CDR1 and CDR2: MNHEY and SVGAGI. The CDR3 covers 14 residues.

This chain links TRBV6-6 with TRBJ2-1; D is perhaps TRBD1 (5 bases). CDR1 is MNHNY, CDR2 SVGAGI, per germline (reference sequence). The V end lost 7 bases, the J end lost 1 base, and 11 bases lay between the germline ends. This CDR3 region has 14 residues. The CDR3 DNA sequence: TGTGCCAGCAAGAACAGGCGGTCCTACAATGAGCAGTTCTTC. Amino acid sequence: CASKNRRSYNEQFF.

The chain combines TRBV27 with TRBJ1-1; D possibly corresponds to TRBD1 (6 bases). Germline loops: CDR1 MNHEY, CDR2 SMNVEV (reference sequence). The CDR3 length is 20 residues. V dropped 4 bases and J dropped 1 base, with 28 bases sitting between them. The CDR3 sequence is CASSSGTGIKQGKGNTEAFF. The CDR3 DNA sequence: TGTGCCAGCAGTTCCGGGACCGGGATTAAACAGGGAAAGGGGAACACTGAAGCTTTCTTT.

The rearrangement uses TRBV5-1 and TRBJ2-1; 8 bases agree with TRBD2. CDR3 length: 14 residues. V shed 0 bases and J 10 bases; nucleotides not matched to a gene: 6. Germline V gene lookup returns CDR1 SGHRS and CDR2 YFSETQ. CDR3 DNA sequence: TGCGCCAGCAGCTTGGGGAGACTAGCGAACGAGCAGTTCTTC. It specifies CASSLGRLANEQFF.

A few counts support this clone. This chain joins TRBV5-1 and TRBJ2-6, with D tentatively TRBD2 (6 bases). V shed 0 bases and J shed 4 bases, with 11 bases lying between them. This CDR3 spans 16 amino acids. Per germline, CDR1 SGHRS and CDR2 YFSETQ. DNA for the CDR3: TGCGCCAGCAGCTTGGAGGGCGGGGCGGGGGCCAACGTCCTGACTTTC. Residues: CASSLEGGAGANVLTF.